The count of the clone carrying this T cell receptor beta chain is one. The CDR3 spans 15 residues. V was clipped by 2 bases and J by 3 bases, with 13 bases between them. CDR1 and CDR2 from the germline V gene are SEHNR and FQNEAQ (reference sequence). The data stem from a study of cytotoxic CD8 clonotypes in ibrutinib-treated CLL. The wider study: Productive templates per sample averaged about 260,000; productive rearrangements, just under 95,000.

Here immunoSEQ multiplex PCR was the method, and the copy in TCRdb shows in-frame clones only, minus some. The sample lists approximately 32,000 clones, approximately 69% occurring once. This receptor was taken from a human donor with chronic lymphocytic leukemia. This specimen was PBMCs, taken before ibrutinib treatment. The chain recombines TRBV7-9 with TRBJ1-2; D may be TRBD1 (5 bases). DNA of the CDR3: TGTGCCAGCAGCTTAAGCCTCGGGGGGGACTATGGCTACACCTTC. Its protein product is CASSLSLGGDYGYTF. Supplemented by reference TRBV7-9 and TRBJ1-2, the full variable domain reads DTGVSQNPRHKITKRGQNVTFRCDPISEHNRLYWYRQTLGQGPEFLTYFQNEAQLEKSRLLSDRFSAERPKGSFSTLEIQRTEQGDSAMYLCASSLSLGGDYGYTFGSGTRLTVV.